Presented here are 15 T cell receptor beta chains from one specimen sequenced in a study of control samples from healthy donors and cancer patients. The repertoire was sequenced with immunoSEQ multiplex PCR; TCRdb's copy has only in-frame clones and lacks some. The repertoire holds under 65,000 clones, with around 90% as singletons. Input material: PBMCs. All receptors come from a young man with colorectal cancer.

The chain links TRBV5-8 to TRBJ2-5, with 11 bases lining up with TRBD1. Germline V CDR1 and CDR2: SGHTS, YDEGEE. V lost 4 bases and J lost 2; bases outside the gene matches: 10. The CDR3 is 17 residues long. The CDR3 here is CASSARTGGLRQETQYF. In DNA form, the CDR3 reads TGTGCCAGCAGCGCCCGGACAGGGGGCCTTAGGCAAGAGACCCAGTACTTC.

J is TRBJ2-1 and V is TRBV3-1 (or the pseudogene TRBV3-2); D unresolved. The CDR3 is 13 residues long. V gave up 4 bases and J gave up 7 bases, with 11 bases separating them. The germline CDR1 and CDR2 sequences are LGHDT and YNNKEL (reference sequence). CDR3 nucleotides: TGTGCCAGCAGCCCCCGTTTGGGAAATGAGCAGTTCTTC. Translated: CASSPRLGNEQFF.

In nucleotides, the CDR3 is TGTGCCAGCTCACTGTTAACAGGTTCCCCCTCTGGGGCCAACGTCCTGACTTTC. It encodes CASSLLTGSPSGANVLTF. The gene calls are TRBV18 and TRBJ2-6; tentative D call: TRBD1 (5 bases). The germline gives CDR1 KGHSH, CDR2 LQKENI. Trimming took off 4 bases at V and 0 bases at J, with 16 bases between the two ends. This CDR3 spans 18 amino acids. Full variable domain (outside the CDR3, taken from reference TRBV18 and TRBJ2-6): NAGVMQNPRHLVRRRGQEARLRCSPMKGHSHVYWYRQLPEEGLKFMVYLQKENIIDESGMPKERFSAEFPKEGPSILRIQQVVRGDSAAYFCASSLLTGSPSGANVLTFGAGSRLTVL.

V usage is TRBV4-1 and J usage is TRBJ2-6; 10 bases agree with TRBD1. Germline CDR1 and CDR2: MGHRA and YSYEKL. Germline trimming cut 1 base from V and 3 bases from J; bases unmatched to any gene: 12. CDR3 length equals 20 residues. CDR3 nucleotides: TGCGCCAGCAGCCAAGTTATGCCGGGACAGGGGTTTTTTGGGGCCAACGTCCTGACTTTC. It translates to CASSQVMPGQGFFGANVLTF.

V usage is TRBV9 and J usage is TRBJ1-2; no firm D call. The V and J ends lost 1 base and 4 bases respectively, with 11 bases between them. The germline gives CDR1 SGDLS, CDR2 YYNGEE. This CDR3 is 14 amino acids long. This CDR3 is CASSVRPGVYGYTF. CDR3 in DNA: TGTGCCAGCAGCGTAAGACCCGGGGTCTATGGCTACACCTTC.

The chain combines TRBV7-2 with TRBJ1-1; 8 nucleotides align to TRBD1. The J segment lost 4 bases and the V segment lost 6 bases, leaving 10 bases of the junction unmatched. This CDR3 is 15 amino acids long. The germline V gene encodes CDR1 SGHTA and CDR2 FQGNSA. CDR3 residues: CASRPITTGVTEAFF. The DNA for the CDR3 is TGTGCCAGCAGACCTATAACGACAGGGGTCACTGAAGCTTTCTTT.

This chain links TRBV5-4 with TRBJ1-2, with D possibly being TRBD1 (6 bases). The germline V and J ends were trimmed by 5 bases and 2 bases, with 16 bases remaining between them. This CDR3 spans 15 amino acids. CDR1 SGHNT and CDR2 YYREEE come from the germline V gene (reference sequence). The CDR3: CASSSKQGGNYGYTF. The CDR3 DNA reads TGTGCCAGCAGTTCTAAACAGGGAGGAAACTATGGCTACACCTTC. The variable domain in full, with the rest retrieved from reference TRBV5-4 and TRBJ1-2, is ETGVTQSPTHLIKTRGQQVTLRCSSQSGHNTVSWYQQALGQGPQFIFQYYREEENGRGNFPPRFSGLQFPNYSSELNVNALELDDSALYLCASSSKQGGNYGYTFGSGTRLTVV.

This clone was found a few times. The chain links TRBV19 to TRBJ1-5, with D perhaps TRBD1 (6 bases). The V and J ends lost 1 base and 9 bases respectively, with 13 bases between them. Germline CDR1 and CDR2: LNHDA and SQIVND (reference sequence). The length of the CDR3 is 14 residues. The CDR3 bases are TGTGCCAGTAGTATAGCTCGGGGGCCAGGGCCCCAGCATTTT. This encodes CASSIARGPGPQHF.

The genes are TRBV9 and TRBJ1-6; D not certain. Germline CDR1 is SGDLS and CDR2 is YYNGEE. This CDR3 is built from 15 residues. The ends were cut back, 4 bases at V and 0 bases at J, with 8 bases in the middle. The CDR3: CASSIDSSYNSPLHF. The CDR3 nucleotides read TGTGCCAGCAGCATCGATAGCTCCTATAATTCACCCCTCCACTTT.

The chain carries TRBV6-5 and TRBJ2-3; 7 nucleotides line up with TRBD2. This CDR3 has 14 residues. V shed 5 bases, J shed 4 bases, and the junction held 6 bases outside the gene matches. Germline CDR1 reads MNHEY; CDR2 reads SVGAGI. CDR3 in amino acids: CASSQTSRSDTQYF. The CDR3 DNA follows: TGTGCCAGCAGTCAGACTAGCAGGTCAGATACGCAGTATTTT.

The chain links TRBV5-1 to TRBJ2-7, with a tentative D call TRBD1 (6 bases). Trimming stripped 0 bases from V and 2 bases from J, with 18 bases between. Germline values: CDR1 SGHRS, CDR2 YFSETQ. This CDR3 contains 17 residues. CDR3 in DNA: TGCGCCAGCAGCTTGGCCCCGACAGGATTAAAAACCTACGAGCAGTACTTC. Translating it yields CASSLAPTGLKTYEQYF.

CDR3 loop: CASSLNAGLFYGYTF. Written as DNA, the CDR3 is TGTGCCAGCAGCTTAAATGCGGGGCTCTTCTATGGCTACACCTTC. This chain connects TRBV7-8 to TRBJ1-2, with a weak D call TRBD1 (5 bases). The germline V gene has CDR1 SGHVS and CDR2 FQNEAQ. This CDR3 comprises 15 residues. Trimming removed 2 bases from V and 4 bases from J, with 14 bases in between. Full variable domain (rest looked up from reference TRBV7-8 and TRBJ1-2): GAGVSQSPRYKVAKRGQDVALRCDPISGHVSLFWYQQALGQGPEFLTYFQNEAQLDKSGLPSDRFFAERPEGSVSTLKIQRTQQEDSAVYLCASSLNAGLFYGYTFGSGTRLTVV.

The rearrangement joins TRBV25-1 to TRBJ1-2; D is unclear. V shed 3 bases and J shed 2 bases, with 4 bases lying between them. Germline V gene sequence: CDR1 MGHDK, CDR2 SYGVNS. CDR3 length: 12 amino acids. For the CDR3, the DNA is TGTGCCAGCAGTGATCGGAACTATGGCTACACCTTC. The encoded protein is CASSDRNYGYTF.

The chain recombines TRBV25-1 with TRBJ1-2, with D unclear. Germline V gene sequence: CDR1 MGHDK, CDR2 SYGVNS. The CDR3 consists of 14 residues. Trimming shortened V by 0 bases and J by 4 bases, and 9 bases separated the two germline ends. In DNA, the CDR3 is TGTGCCAGCAGTGAATATGACGGTGGCTATGGCTACACCTTC. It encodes CASSEYDGGYGYTF.

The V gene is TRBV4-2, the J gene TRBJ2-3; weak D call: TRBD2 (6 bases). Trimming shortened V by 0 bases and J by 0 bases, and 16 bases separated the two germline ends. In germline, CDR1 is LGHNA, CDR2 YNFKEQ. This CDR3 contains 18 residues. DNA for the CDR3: TGTGCCAGCAGCCAAGATGCCGGCGGGGTCGCTAGCACAGATACGCAGTATTTT. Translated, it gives CASSQDAGGVASTDTQYF.